This TCR beta chain was recorded in a study of cytomegalovirus exposure and HLA in healthy donors. Germline CDR1 is MNHNS and CDR2 is SASEGT. Trimming cost V 4 bases and J 5 bases; bases outside gene matches: 10. The CDR3 has 16 amino acids. Primers included in the PCR were 60 Vbeta and 13 Jbeta primers. The assay was immunoSEQ multiplex PCR, and TCRdb's table has in-frame clones only and misses some. The data show about 120,000 clones, over 70% seen once. The chain links TRBV6-1 to TRBJ2-5, with TRBD2 matching 10 bases. Sequenced: PBMCs. This clonotype originated in a female donor in good health and CMV-seronegative. The CDR3 region has the DNA TGTGCCAGCAGTGGGACTAGCGGAAATGGAGGGGAGACCCAGTACTTC. It yields the protein CASSGTSGNGGETQYF.